The clone carrying this T cell receptor beta chain was seen only once. This entry comes from a study of blood T cell repertoires in COVID-19. On the study more broadly: Samples of COVID-19 (acute and convalescent) were obtained from the United States, Italy and Spain. Sample material is recorded as cDNA or gDNA derived from T cells, B-cell-depleted T cells, or PBMCs.

The CDR3 consists of 17 residues. Germline loops: CDR1 SGHVS, CDR2 FNYEAQ. Trimming took 4 bases from V and 4 from J; bases not matched to a gene: 6. Method: immunoSEQ multiplex PCR; TCRdb's copy keeps in-frame clones and lacks some. Of almost 400,000 clones listed, roughly 90% are singletons. Participant age was roughly 18 to 89 years, and participants resided in roughly 25 US areas. The sample taken for sequencing was PBMCs or T cells enriched from blood (not recorded which). This receptor was taken from a woman aged 25 to 39 with acute COVID-19. The chain combines TRBV7-6 with TRBJ2-3, with 15 bases fitting TRBD2. CDR3 coding DNA: TGTGCCAGCAGCTCCACTTGGACTAGCGGGGGGGCAGATACGCAGTATTTT. Amino acid sequence: CASSSTWTSGGADTQYF.